This paragraph covers one TCR beta chain sequence. No antigen is known for it. The DNA is omitted, as the CDR3 cannot be located on it reliably, and the CDR3 follows TCRdb's listing. The source of the sample is a study of T cell responses to AZD1222 COVID-19 vaccine. Whole-study context: Some second doses came at about 4 weeks and others at about 12 weeks; these were pooled.

The V gene's germline CDR1 is SQVTM and CDR2 ANQGSEA. The CDR3 length equals 11 residues, ends included. Sequenced by immunoSEQ multiplex PCR; TCRdb stores in-frame clones only, minus some. Found here are about 130,000 clones, around nine tenths of them singletons; the top ten hold under 2.5%. Overall study findings and caveats: Possibly, clonal diversity was underestimated; donors were largely white British and included more females. It was only after the peak T cell response that any repertoires were sampled.

Sequenced material: peripheral blood, taken on day 0 of AZD1222 vaccination. This sequence was found in an adult in good health. The chain has TRBV29-1 and TRBJ2-1. The CDR3 sequence: CSVGAGIGEIF.